The 9 T cell receptor beta chains presented below share a single source sample, sequenced in a study of CD8 T cells in Susac syndrome. Random hexamers were used to reverse transcribe an amount of roughly 0.5 to 1 ug RNA. TCRdb fed the immunoSEQ multiplex PCR reads into MiXCR, producing one record per CDR3 protein. The sample lists under 300,000 distinct CDR3 sequences; 90% to 96% were seen once. Sequenced material: CD4+ T cells from PBMCs. These receptors were collected from a human donor with Susac syndrome.

V is TRBV28 and J is TRBJ1-2; 12 nucleotides line up with TRBD1. J lost 0 bases, V lost 4 bases, and 3 bases had no gene match. This CDR3 is 16 amino acids long. CDR1 is MDHEN, CDR2 SYDVKM, per germline. The CDR3: CASSSGQGAANYGYTF. DNA of the CDR3: TGTGCCAGCAGTTCGGGACAGGGGGCGGCTAACTATGGCTACACCTTC.

This clonotype appeared a single time. The rearrangement links TRBV23-1 to TRBJ2-7; the D is unclear. TRBV23-1 is recorded as an ORF, its role being uncertain. CDR3 length equals 17 residues. The V gene lost 4 bases and the J gene lost 1 base, with 20 bases spanning the gap. CDR3 region: CASSPSERRNMSYEQYF. The CDR3 coding sequence is TGCGCCAGCAGTCCATCCGAACGCAGGAATATGTCCTACGAGCAGTACTTC.

The chain is built from TRBV15 and TRBJ1-1; D is unclear. Trimming took 5 bases from V and 3 from J, leaving 16 bases between them. CDR1 and CDR2 from the germline V gene are LNHNV and YYDKDF (reference sequence). There are 15 residues in the CDR3. The CDR3 coding sequence is TGTGCCACCAGCCTAACCGGGAACTGGGACACTGAAGCTTTCTTT. Protein: CATSLTGNWDTEAFF.

The CDR3 coding sequence is TGTGCCAGCAGTCGATATACCGGGACAGGGGACTCCTACAATGAGCAGTTCTTC. Residues: CASSRYTGTGDSYNEQFF. This sequence joins TRBV6-1 and TRBJ2-1; 10 nucleotides line up with TRBD1. The V segment lost 5 bases and the J segment 0 bases; nucleotides outside the gene matches: 10. Looked up from germline, CDR1 is MNHNS and CDR2 is SASEGT. The CDR3 covers 18 residues.

The chain carries TRBV4-1 and TRBJ1-5; D might be TRBD1 (5 bases). Deletions cut 0 bases from V and 5 bases from J, with 20 bases between. CDR3 length: 18 residues. CDR1 is MGHRA and CDR2 is YSYEKL in the germline V gene. CDR3 sequence reads: CASSQDSLGPQRDQPQHF. CDR3 in DNA: TGCGCCAGCAGCCAAGATAGTTTGGGACCGCAGCGCGATCAGCCCCAGCATTTT.

The V and J genes are TRBV24-1 and TRBJ2-1; 7 bases agree with TRBD1. The V gene's germline CDR1 is KGHDR and CDR2 SFDVKD. The CDR3 sequence is 16 residues long. J lost 0 bases, V lost 4 bases, and 5 bases had no gene match. This chain's CDR3 is CATSDPGQSSYNEQFF. The CDR3 region has the DNA TGTGCCACCAGTGACCCGGGACAGAGCTCCTACAATGAGCAGTTCTTC.

The chain links TRBV27 to TRBJ1-2; the D is unclear. V gave up 3 bases and J gave up 4 bases, with 12 bases separating them. This CDR3 has 14 amino acids. CDR1 and CDR2 from the germline V gene are MNHEY and SMNVEV (reference sequence). This CDR3 is CASSLSPLLYGYTF. The CDR3 DNA follows: TGTGCCAGCAGTTTGTCACCGCTACTCTATGGCTACACCTTC.

This chain connects TRBV2 to TRBJ1-5; 9 bases are shared with TRBD1. CDR1 is SNHLY and CDR2 is FYNNEI in the germline V gene. V was clipped by 7 bases and J by 3 bases; unmatched bases: 7. The CDR3 consists of 15 residues. Here the CDR3 DNA reads TGTGCCAGCACCCTGGACAGGGGTTCCAATCAGCCCCAGCATTTT. Translated, it gives CASTLDRGSNQPQHF. Full variable domain (rest looked up from reference TRBV2 and TRBJ1-5): EPEVTQTPSHQVTQMGQEVILRCVPISNHLYFYWYRQILGQKVEFLVSFYNNEISEKSEIFDDQFSVERPDGSNFTLKIRSTKLEDSAMYFCASTLDRGSNQPQHFGDGTRLSIL.

The chain joins TRBV9 to TRBJ2-1; tentatively, D is TRBD2 (5 bases). V was shortened by 6 bases and J by 3 bases, with 19 bases between the two germline ends. Germline V CDR1 and CDR2: SGDLS, YYNGEE. The CDR3 runs to 16 residues. The CDR3 sequence is CASTTFPGRGYNEQFF. The CDR3 DNA follows: TGTGCCAGCACCACGTTCCCGGGAAGAGGCTACAATGAGCAGTTCTTC.